This T cell receptor (beta chain) derives from a study of cytotoxic CD8 clonotypes in ibrutinib-treated CLL. Across the study: Across the patients, 10 to 11 were relapsed/refractory, 15 treatment-naive and some 17 IGHV unmutated.

The method was immunoSEQ multiplex PCR; TCRdb's version includes in-frame clones alone and lacks a portion of them. The table records 6,500 to 7,000 clones, less than 75% of them present only once. Study observations and caveats: Pretreatment clonality was elevated relative to age-matched healthy donors and paralleled circulating CD8+ T-cell counts. There were differences in sampling times between sustained-remission and progressing patients. Under treatment, the uncommon public clonotypes either contracted or remained stable.

Germline CDR1 and CDR2: GTSNPN and SVGIG (reference sequence). Trimming removed 0 bases at V and 2 bases at J, with 6 bases between. This CDR3 is built from 13 residues. Comment on this clone: What it binds is not known.

The specimen comprised PBMCs, sampled before ibrutinib treatment. This TCR was sampled from a human donor with chronic lymphocytic leukemia. The rearrangement uses TRBV30 and TRBJ2-3; D not certain. The CDR3 is CAWSVLPTDTQYF. The DNA for the CDR3 is TGTGCCTGGAGTGTCCTCCCCACAGATACGCAGTATTTT.